These 19 T cell receptor beta chains share one sample of origin, sequenced in a study of blood T cells in healthy people across ages (dated by TCRdb to between 2014 and 2016). The library was obtained by 5' RACE. These reads were obtained on an Illumina HiSeq 2500. A second roughly 6 to 11 cycle PCR used a sample-barcoded 5' primer and a J-beta primer mix. The public reads were reanalyzed by TCRdb: fastp trimming at Q25, MiXCR alignment, in-frame beta chains only. Rows merge per CDR3 protein into single entries with the most common DNA and genes. In all, the sample holds 1 million or so distinct CDR3 sequences, and 40% to 55% of those were seen once. The ten largest clones add up to 18% of the sample. The specimen was blood. The source is a woman in her sixties in good health.

This chain links TRBV29-1 with TRBJ2-7, with D maybe TRBD1 (6 bases). Germline V gene lookup returns CDR1 SQVTM and CDR2 ANQGSEA. Trimming cost V 2 bases and J 1 base, with 24 bases left between them. This CDR3 is built from 18 residues. CDR3: CSVEKRQERRYPSYEQYF. In DNA form, the CDR3 reads TGCAGCGTTGAAAAGAGACAGGAGCGAAGATACCCTTCCTACGAGCAGTACTTC.

There are a few counts of this clonotype. The CDR3 nucleotides are TGTGCCAGCAGTCGCCTTTTAGCGGAGACCCCCTACGAGCAGTACTTC. Protein sequence: CASSRLLAETPYEQYF. The chain uses TRBV12-3 or TRBV12-4 and TRBJ2-7; D perhaps matches TRBD2 (6 bases). V dropped 5 bases and J dropped 2 bases, with 19 bases sitting between them. The CDR3 totals 16 residues.

This clonotype was counted only a few times. The rearrangement links TRBV12-3 or TRBV12-4 to TRBJ2-7, with 12 nucleotides matching TRBD2. The CDR3 consists of 17 residues. J was trimmed by 3 bases and V by 4 bases; bases with no gene match: 10. The CDR3 protein is CASSSTPSGRAYYEQYF. The CDR3 bases are TGTGCCAGCAGTTCCACCCCTAGCGGGAGGGCCTACTACGAGCAGTACTTC.

The rearrangement joins TRBV2 to TRBJ2-5; 13 bases are a match to TRBD2. Germline CDR1 reads SNHLY; CDR2 reads FYNNEI. The CDR3 sequence is 16 residues long. With 3 bases clipped from V and 5 bases from J, the junction kept 6 bases outside the gene matches. CDR3 region: CASSEVGLAGAETQYF. CDR3 DNA: TGTGCCAGCAGTGAGGTCGGACTAGCGGGAGCGGAGACCCAGTACTTC.

The V gene is TRBV7-3, the J gene TRBJ1-6, with no clear D. Trimming removed 5 bases at V and 9 bases at J, with 14 bases between. The CDR3 totals 14 residues. Germline V gives CDR1 SGHTA, CDR2 FQGTGA. DNA for the CDR3: TGTGCCAGCAGCGAAACGGTTTTAGGTTCACCCCTCCACTTT. It encodes CASSETVLGSPLHF.

On this clonotype itself: A much larger clone differs from this one at a single base, so this may be a read error. The chain has TRBV7-2 and TRBJ2-5, with 10 nucleotides matching TRBD2. Per the germline V gene, CDR1 is SGHTA and CDR2 is FQGNSA. The CDR3 covers 13 residues. The ends lost 5 bases at V and 11 bases at J; junction bases unmatched: 8. The CDR3 nucleotides are TGTGCCAGCAGCCTGGGACTAGCGCTTCCTCAGTACTTC. It translates to CASSLGLALPQYF.

V and J are TRBV10-3 and TRBJ2-7; D possibly matches TRBD1 or TRBD2 (7 bases each). V shed 10 bases and J shed 1 base, with 23 bases lying between them. This CDR3 has 16 residues. Germline CDR1 reads ENHRY; CDR2 reads SYGVKD. CDR3 DNA: TGTGCCACCAGGGGGGGACTCGGGCCCTTTTCCTACGAGCAGTACTTC. Protein sequence: CATRGGLGPFSYEQYF.

The genes are TRBV14 and TRBJ2-3; possible D gene TRBD2, 5 bases. This CDR3 has 14 residues. The V end was cut by 0 bases, the J end by 8 bases, with 12 bases between. Germline loops: CDR1 SGHDN, CDR2 FVKESK. The CDR3 spells CASSQDLGGRTQYF. CDR3 nucleotide sequence: TGTGCCAGCAGCCAAGATTTAGGAGGCCGTACGCAGTATTTT.

This clonotype was seen a few times. The chain recombines TRBV7-2 with TRBJ2-1; the D gene is possibly TRBD2 (6 bases). Germline-derived CDR1 and CDR2 are SGHTA and FQGNSA. V gave up 5 bases and J gave up 5 bases, with 19 bases separating them. The length of the CDR3 is 16 residues. The CDR3 region has the DNA TGTGCCAGCAGCCTAGATCCTAGCGTTTGGGACAATGAGCAGTTCTTC. Translated: CASSLDPSVWDNEQFF.

About this clonotype: A much larger clone differs from this one at a single base, so this may be a read error. The genes are TRBV15 and TRBJ2-7, with 9 bases identical to TRBD1. The better agreement between TRBJ2-5 and the DNA end casts doubt on the J call. Germline loops: CDR1 LNHNV, CDR2 YYDKDF (reference sequence). The length of the CDR3 is 13 residues. The DNA of the CDR3 is TGTGCCACAGGAGGACAGGGGTTTCGGACCCAGTACTTC. This codes for CATGGQGFRTQYF.

This clonotype was seen only a few times. CDR3 bases: TGTGCCAGCAGTTACTCTCTGTACCAAGAGACCCAGTACTTC. It yields the protein CASSYSLYQETQYF. V and J are TRBV6-2 or TRBV6-3 and TRBJ2-5; unclear D gene. CDR1 is MNHEY and CDR2 is SVGEGT in the germline V gene. The V and J ends lost 0 bases and 0 bases respectively, with 5 bases between them. CDR3 length: 14 residues.

The V call is TRBV19, the J call TRBJ2-1; the match to TRBD2 covers 9 bases. CDR3 size: 14 residues. Germline V CDR1 and CDR2: LNHDA, SQIVND (reference sequence). With 5 bases clipped from V and 7 bases from J, the junction kept 6 bases outside the gene matches. The CDR3 spells CASSYNSGSNEQFF. The CDR3 region has the DNA TGTGCCAGTAGTTACAATAGCGGGAGTAATGAGCAGTTCTTC.

The chain recombines TRBV20-1 with TRBJ2-3, with TRBD2 matching over 10 bases. Germline trimming cut 4 bases from V and 6 bases from J; bases unmatched to any gene: 16. The CDR3 consists of 17 residues. Germline assignment: CDR1 DFQATT and CDR2 SNEGSKA (reference sequence). CDR3 amino acids: CSAIRLAGARPTDTQYF. The CDR3 nucleotides read TGCAGTGCTATCAGGCTAGCGGGAGCCCGACCCACTGATACGCAGTATTTT.

The CDR3 loop reads CAISGVPKTDTQYF. The CDR3 coding sequence is TGTGCCATCAGTGGGGTGCCGAAGACAGATACGCAGTATTTT. This chain connects TRBV10-3 to TRBJ2-3; D ambiguous. Germline CDR1 ENHRY, CDR2 SYGVKD. The CDR3 totals 14 residues. V gave up 4 bases and J gave up 3 bases, with 11 bases separating them.

On this clonotype: One end of the junction is discordant with germline, which a read error may explain. This rearrangement joins TRBV14 to TRBJ2-7, with 8 bases matching TRBD2. Germline V CDR1 and CDR2: SGHDN, FVKESK. This CDR3 contains 16 residues. The CDR3 here is CASSPGGAPGSCEQYF. The DNA for the CDR3 is TGTGCCAGCAGCCCGGGAGGGGCCCCTGGATCCTGCGAGCAGTACTTC.

This clonotype was detected only a few times. V and J are TRBV9 and TRBJ2-6; 7 bases are a match to TRBD1. The CDR3 is 19 residues long. CDR1 and CDR2 from the germline V gene are SGDLS and YYNGEE. V was clipped by 3 bases and J by 0 bases; unmatched bases: 12. The CDR3 here is CASSETQGTRGSGANVLTF. For the CDR3, the DNA is TGTGCCAGCAGCGAGACACAGGGGACCAGGGGCTCTGGGGCCAACGTCCTGACTTTC. Full variable domain (outside the CDR3, taken from reference TRBV9 and TRBJ2-6): DSGVTQTPKHLITATGQRVTLRCSPRSGDLSVYWYQQSLDQGLQFLIQYYNGEERAKGNILERFSAQQFPDLHSELNLSSLELGDSALYFCASSETQGTRGSGANVLTFGAGSRLTVL.

This clonotype was detected only once. This sequence joins TRBV6-6 and TRBJ1-2; 8 bases fit TRBD1. CDR3 length equals 13 residues. The ends lost 6 bases at V and 7 bases at J; junction bases unmatched: 7. Germline-derived CDR1 and CDR2 are MNHNY and SVGAGI (reference sequence). This CDR3 is CASSWTGLGGYTF. As DNA, the CDR3 is TGTGCCAGCAGCTGGACAGGGTTGGGTGGCTACACCTTC.

V usage is TRBV15 and J usage is TRBJ2-5; 9 nucleotides match TRBD1. This CDR3 has 16 residues. V shed 0 bases, J shed 5 bases, and the junction held 7 bases outside the gene matches. CDR1 is LNHNV, CDR2 YYDKDF, per germline (reference sequence). The CDR3 region has the DNA TGTGCCACCAGCAGAGATGGGACAGGGCGTCCGGAGACCCAGTACTTC. Translation gives CATSRDGTGRPETQYF.

This clonotype was seen a handful of times. This rearrangement joins TRBV12-3 or TRBV12-4 to TRBJ2-7, with 7 nucleotides matching TRBD2. With V trimmed by 6 bases and J by 4 bases, 6 bases remained unmatched. The CDR3 is 13 residues long. This CDR3 is CASRGGGRYEQYF. The CDR3 DNA sequence: TGTGCCAGCAGGGGGGGAGGGAGGTACGAGCAGTACTTC.